This record covers a single TCR beta chain. No antigen is known for it. One end of the junction does not line up with germline, which may come from a read error. These donors were members of the 120-subject validation cohort, a group separate from the roughly 670-subject first cohort. Germline V gives CDR1 LGHNA, CDR2 YNFKEQ. This CDR3 has 16 residues. This sample stems from a study of cytomegalovirus exposure and HLA in healthy donors. Overall study context: According to later analysis, the same platform produced the 100 to 150 validation and some 680 first-cohort repertoires. Whole-study findings and limits: Most observed TCR sequences were rare, whereas some public TCRs were detected in many donors. As was reported, the classifier diagnosed cytomegalovirus status with high specificity and sensitivity.

The data were produced by immunoSEQ multiplex PCR, yet TCRdb's version contains in-frame clones alone and is incomplete. The profile shows some 310,000 clones, 70% to 90% of them singletons. The clonotype was recovered from a man aged 25 to 40 in good health and CMV-seronegative. This chain uses TRBV4-2 with TRBJ2-1; 10 nucleotides match TRBD2. The sample taken for sequencing was PBMCs. This CDR3 reads CASSQAGTSVRNEQFF. CDR3 DNA sequence: TGTGCCAGCAGTCAAGCCGGGACTAGCGTGAGGAATGAGCAGTTCTTC.